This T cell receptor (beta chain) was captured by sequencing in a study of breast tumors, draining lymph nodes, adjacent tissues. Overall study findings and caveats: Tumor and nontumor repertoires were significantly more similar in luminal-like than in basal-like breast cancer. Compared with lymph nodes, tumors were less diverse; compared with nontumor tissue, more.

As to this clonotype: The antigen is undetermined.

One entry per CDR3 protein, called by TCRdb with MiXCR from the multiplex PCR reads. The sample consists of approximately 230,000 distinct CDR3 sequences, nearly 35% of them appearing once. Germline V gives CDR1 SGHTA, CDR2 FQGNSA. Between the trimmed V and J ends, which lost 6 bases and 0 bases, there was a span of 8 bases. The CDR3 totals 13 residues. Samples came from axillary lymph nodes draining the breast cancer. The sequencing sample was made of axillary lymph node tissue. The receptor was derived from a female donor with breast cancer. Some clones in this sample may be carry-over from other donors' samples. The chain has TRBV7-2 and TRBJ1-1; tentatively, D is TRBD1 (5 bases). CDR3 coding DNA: TGTGCCAGCAGGATGACAGTGAACACTGAAGCTTTCTTT. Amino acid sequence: CASRMTVNTEAFF. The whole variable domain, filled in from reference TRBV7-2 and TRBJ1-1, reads GAGVSQSPSNKVTEKGKDVELRCDPISGHTALYWYRQSLGQGLEFLIYFQGNSAPDKSGLPSDRFSAERTGGSVSTLTIQRTQQEDSAVYLCASRMTVNTEAFFGQGTRLTVV.